This record concerns one T cell receptor beta chain sequence. This sample is part of a study of CD8 T cells in ankylosing spondylitis. CDR3 length: 16 amino acids. The germline V gene encodes CDR1 MGHRA and CDR2 YSYEKL. V was clipped by 1 base and J by 4 bases; unmatched bases: 4. TCRdb passed the 5' RACE reads through MiXCR, listing each CDR3 protein once. This table has around 340,000 distinct CDR3 sequences, 20% to 25% appearing once. The TCR comes from a male donor with ankylosing spondylitis or in good health (not recorded which). The sample consisted of blood, either unsorted or a sorted T cell fraction (not recorded which). The chain combines TRBV4-1 with TRBJ2-3, with 11 bases matching TRBD2. CDR3 DNA: TGCGCCAGCAGCCAAGCGCTAGCGGGGGGATCAGATACGCAGTATTTT. It codes for CASSQALAGGSDTQYF.